This T cell receptor beta chain was documented in a study of T cell responses to AZD1222 COVID-19 vaccine. Overall study: Some second doses came at about 4 weeks and others at about 12 weeks; these were pooled.

Profiled with immunoSEQ multiplex PCR; TCRdb holds only in-frame clones, not every one. Of about 140,000 clones listed, around 93% are singletons. Overall study findings and caveats: Spike-specific TCR depth and breadth grew after two AZD1222 doses. As reported, nearly half of all spike-specific TCRs target variant regions that are unmutated.

Trimming stripped 4 bases from V and 0 bases from J, with 7 bases between. This CDR3 has 14 residues. Germline loops: CDR1 MNHEY, CDR2 SVGEGT. With regard to this clone: No antigen is known for it.

The chain is built from TRBV6-2 or TRBV6-3 and TRBJ1-3; D gene uncertain. The material sequenced was peripheral blood, taken on day 0 of AZD1222 vaccination. The sequence was collected from an adult in good health. The CDR3 sequence is CASSFELSGNTIYF. The CDR3 nucleotides read TGTGCCAGCAGTTTTGAGCTCTCTGGAAACACCATATATTTT.